This T cell receptor (beta chain) was sequenced for a study of beta chain features in type 1 diabetes. Study-level results: In these data, an HLA type influence on TCRB rearrangement remained unresolved.

cDNA synthesis used the whole RNA isolate, giving expressed TCRB sequences. Method: immunoSEQ multiplex PCR; TCRdb's copy keeps in-frame clones and lacks some. This sample carries about 140,000 clones, 6.9% of them seen once, and the ten largest clones take 1.1% to 1.5%. In the case of this clone: Its antigen remains unidentified.

Cell sorting via CD45RO/CCR7/CD25/CD127/CD95/CD27 was performed to obtain CD4+ naive, central memory, regulatory and stem cell-like memory cells. The junction had 10 bases not matched to a gene; V was cut back by 0 bases and J by 4 bases. The V gene's germline CDR1 is GTSNPN and CDR2 SVGIG (reference sequence). The CDR3 consists of 18 residues. Sequenced input: central memory CD4+ T cells from blood. The TCR was taken from a woman aged 30 to 39 in good health. The chain carries TRBV30 and TRBJ2-3; 13 bases are a match to TRBD2. CDR3 loop: CAWSVLITSGRASDTQYF. Written as DNA, the CDR3 is TGTGCCTGGAGTGTACTAATAACTAGCGGGAGGGCGTCAGATACGCAGTATTTT.